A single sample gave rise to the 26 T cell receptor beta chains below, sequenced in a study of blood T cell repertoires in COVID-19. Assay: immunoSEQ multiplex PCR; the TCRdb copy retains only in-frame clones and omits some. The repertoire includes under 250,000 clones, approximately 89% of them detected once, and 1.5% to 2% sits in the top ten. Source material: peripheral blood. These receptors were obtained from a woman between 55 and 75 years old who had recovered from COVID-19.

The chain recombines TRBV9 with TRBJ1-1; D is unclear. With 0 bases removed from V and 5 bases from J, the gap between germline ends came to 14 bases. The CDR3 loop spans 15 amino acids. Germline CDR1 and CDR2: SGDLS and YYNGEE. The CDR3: CASSVDPQELTEAFF. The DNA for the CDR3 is TGTGCCAGCAGCGTAGATCCGCAGGAACTTACTGAAGCTTTCTTT.

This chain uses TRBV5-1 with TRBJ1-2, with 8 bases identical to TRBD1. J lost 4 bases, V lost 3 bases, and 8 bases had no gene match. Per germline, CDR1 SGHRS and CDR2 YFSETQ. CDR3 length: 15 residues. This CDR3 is CASSSLQGALYGYTF. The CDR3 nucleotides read TGCGCCAGCAGCTCCCTGCAGGGGGCCCTCTATGGCTACACCTTC.

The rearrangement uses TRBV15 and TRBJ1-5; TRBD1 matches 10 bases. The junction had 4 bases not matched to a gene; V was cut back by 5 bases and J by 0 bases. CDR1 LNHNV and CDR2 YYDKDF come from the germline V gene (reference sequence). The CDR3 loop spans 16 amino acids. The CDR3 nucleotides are TGTGCCACCAGCCGGGACAGGGGTTATAGCAATCAGCCCCAGCATTTT. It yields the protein CATSRDRGYSNQPQHF.

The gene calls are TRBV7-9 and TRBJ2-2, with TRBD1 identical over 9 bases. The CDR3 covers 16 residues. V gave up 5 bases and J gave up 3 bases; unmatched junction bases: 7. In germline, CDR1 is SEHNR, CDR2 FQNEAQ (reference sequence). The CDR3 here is CASSTRDRVDTGELFF. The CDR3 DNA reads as TGTGCCAGCAGCACCCGGGACAGGGTGGACACCGGGGAGCTGTTTTTT.

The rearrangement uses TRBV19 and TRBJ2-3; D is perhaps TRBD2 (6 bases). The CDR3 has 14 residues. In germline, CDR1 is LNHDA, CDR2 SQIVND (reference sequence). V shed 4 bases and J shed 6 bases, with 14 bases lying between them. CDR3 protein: CASSSGTRVDTQYF. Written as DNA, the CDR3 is TGTGCCAGTAGTAGCGGGACTCGGGTGGATACGCAGTATTTT.

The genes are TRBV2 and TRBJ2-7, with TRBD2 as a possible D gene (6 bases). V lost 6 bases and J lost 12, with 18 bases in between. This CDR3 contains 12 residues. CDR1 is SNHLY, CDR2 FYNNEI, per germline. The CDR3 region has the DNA TGTGCCAGCAGCCTGGGACTTCGACGTCTGTACTTC. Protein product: CASSLGLRRLYF.

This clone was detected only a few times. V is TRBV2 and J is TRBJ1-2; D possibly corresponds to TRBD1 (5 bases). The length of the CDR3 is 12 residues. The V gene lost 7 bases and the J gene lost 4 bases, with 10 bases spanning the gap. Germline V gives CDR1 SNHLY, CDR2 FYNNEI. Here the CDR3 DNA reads TGTGCCAGCACGCAGGGAACCTATGGCTACACCTTC. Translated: CASTQGTYGYTF.

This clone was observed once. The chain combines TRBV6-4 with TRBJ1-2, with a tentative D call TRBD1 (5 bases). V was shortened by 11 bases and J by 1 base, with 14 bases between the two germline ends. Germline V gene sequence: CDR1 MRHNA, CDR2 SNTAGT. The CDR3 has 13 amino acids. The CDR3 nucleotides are TGTGCCCTCAACCGGGGGATTAACTATGGCTACACCTTC. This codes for CALNRGINYGYTF.

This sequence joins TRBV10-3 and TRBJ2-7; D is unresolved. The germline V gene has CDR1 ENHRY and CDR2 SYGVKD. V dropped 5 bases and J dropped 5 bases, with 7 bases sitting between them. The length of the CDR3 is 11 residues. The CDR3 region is CAISPEHEQYF. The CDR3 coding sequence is TGTGCCATCAGTCCCGAGCACGAGCAGTACTTC.

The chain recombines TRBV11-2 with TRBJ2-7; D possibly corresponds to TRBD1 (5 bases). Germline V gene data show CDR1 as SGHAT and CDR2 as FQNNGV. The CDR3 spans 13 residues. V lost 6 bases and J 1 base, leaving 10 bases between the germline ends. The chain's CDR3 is CASRSGRSYEQYF. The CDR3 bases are TGTGCCAGCAGGTCAGGGCGTTCCTACGAGCAGTACTTC.

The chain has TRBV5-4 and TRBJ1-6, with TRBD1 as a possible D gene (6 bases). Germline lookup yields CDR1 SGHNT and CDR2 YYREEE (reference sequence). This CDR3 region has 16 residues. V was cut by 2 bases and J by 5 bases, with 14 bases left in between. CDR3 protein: CASSLEPGVHNSPLHF. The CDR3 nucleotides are TGTGCCAGCAGCTTAGAGCCAGGGGTCCATAATTCACCCCTCCACTTT.

The CDR3 coding sequence is TGTGCCAGCAGCTCCTCCCGGGTGGAGACCCAGTACTTC. This gives the protein CASSSSRVETQYF. The genes are TRBV7-2 and TRBJ2-5; D call uncertain. CDR3 length: 13 amino acids. V dropped 4 bases and J dropped 5 bases, with 11 bases sitting between them. Germline values: CDR1 SGHTA, CDR2 FQGNSA.

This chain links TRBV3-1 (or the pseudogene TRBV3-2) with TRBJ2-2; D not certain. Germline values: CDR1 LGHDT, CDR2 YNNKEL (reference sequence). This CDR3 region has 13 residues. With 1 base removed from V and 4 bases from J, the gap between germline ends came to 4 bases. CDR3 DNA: TGTGCCAGCAGCCAAGGGGCCACCGGGGAGCTGTTTTTT. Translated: CASSQGATGELFF.

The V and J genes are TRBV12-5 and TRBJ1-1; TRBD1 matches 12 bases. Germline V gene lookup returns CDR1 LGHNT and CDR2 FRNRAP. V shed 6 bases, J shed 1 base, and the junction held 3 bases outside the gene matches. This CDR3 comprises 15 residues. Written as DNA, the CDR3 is TGTGCTAGTGGCCCGGGACAGGGGGCGAACACTGAAGCTTTCTTT. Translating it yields CASGPGQGANTEAFF.

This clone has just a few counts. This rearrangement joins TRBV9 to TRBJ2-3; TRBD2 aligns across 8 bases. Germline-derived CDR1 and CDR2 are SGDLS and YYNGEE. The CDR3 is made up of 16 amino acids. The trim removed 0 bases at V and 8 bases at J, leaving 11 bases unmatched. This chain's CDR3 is CASSVDGGASAATQYF. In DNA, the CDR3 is TGTGCCAGCAGCGTAGACGGGGGGGCCTCGGCGGCTACGCAGTATTTT. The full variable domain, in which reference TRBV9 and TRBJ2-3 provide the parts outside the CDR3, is DSGVTQTPKHLITATGQRVTLRCSPRSGDLSVYWYQQSLDQGLQFLIQYYNGEERAKGNILERFSAQQFPDLHSELNLSSLELGDSALYFCASSVDGGASAATQYFGPGTRLTVL.

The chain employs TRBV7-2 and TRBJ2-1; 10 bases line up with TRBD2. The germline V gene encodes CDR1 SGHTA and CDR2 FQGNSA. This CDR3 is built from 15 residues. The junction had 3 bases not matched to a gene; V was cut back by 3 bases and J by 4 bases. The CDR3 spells CASSLTSGPYNEQFF. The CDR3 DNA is TGTGCCAGCAGCTTGACTAGCGGGCCGTACAATGAGCAGTTCTTC. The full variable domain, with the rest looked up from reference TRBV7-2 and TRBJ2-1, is GAGVSQSPSNKVTEKGKDVELRCDPISGHTALYWYRQSLGQGLEFLIYFQGNSAPDKSGLPSDRFSAERTGGSVSTLTIQRTQQEDSAVYLCASSLTSGPYNEQFFGPGTRLTVL.

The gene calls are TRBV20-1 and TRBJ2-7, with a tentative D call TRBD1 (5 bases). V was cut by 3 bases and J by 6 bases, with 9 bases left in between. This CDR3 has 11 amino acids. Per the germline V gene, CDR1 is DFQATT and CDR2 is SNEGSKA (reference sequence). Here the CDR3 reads CSASKGAEQYF. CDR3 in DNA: TGCAGTGCTAGCAAAGGGGCCGAGCAGTACTTC.

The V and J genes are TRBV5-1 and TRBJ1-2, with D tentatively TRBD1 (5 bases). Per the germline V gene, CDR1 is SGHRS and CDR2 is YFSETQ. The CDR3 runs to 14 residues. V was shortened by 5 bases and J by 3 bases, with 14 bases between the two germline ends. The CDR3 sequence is CASRQDPQYYGYTF. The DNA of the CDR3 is TGCGCCAGCAGACAGGACCCGCAATACTATGGCTACACCTTC.

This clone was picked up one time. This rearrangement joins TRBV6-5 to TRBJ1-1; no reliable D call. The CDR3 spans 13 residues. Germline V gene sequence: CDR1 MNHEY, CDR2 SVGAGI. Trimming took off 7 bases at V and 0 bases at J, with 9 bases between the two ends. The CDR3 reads CASNFDMNTEAFF. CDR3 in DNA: TGTGCCAGCAACTTCGACATGAACACTGAAGCTTTCTTT.

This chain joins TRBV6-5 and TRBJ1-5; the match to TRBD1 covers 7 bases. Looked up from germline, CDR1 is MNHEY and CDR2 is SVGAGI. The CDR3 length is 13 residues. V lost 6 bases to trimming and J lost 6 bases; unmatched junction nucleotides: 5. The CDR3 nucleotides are TGTGCCAGCAGGCTAGACAGGGCTCAGCCCCAGCATTTT. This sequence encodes CASRLDRAQPQHF.

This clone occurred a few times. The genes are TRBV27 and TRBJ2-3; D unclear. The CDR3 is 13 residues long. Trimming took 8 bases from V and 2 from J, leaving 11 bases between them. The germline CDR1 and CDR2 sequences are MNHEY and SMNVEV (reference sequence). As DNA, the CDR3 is TGTGCCAGCCGTTCGGTGAACACAGATACGCAGTATTTT. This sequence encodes CASRSVNTDTQYF.

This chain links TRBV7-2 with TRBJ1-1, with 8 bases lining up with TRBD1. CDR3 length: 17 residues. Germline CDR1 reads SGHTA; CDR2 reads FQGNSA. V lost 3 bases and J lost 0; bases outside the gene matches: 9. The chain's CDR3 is CASSFDRGAGMNTEAFF. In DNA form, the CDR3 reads TGTGCCAGCAGCTTCGACAGGGGCGCCGGGATGAACACTGAAGCTTTCTTT.

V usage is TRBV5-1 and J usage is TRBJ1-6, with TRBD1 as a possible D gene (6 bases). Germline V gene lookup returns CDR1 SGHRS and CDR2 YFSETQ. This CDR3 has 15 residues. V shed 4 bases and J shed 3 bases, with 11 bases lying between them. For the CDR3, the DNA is TGCGCCAGCAGCATAGGACAGTTCTATAATTCACCCCTCCACTTT. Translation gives CASSIGQFYNSPLHF. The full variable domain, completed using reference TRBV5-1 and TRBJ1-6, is KAGVTQTPRYLIKTRGQQVTLSCSPISGHRSVSWYQQTPGQGLQFLFEYFSETQRNKGNFPGRFSGRQFSNSRSEMNVSTLELGDSALYLCASSIGQFYNSPLHFGNGTRLTVT.

CDR3 nucleotides: TGTGCCAGCAGCACTAGACTAGCGGGGTTCCCCACCGGGGAGCTGTTTTTT. It translates to CASSTRLAGFPTGELFF. The chain has TRBV13 and TRBJ2-2; TRBD2 matches at 11 bases. The CDR3 contains 17 residues. CDR1 is PRHDT, CDR2 FYEKMQ, per germline (reference sequence). V trimming: 5 bases; J trimming: 4 bases; junction bases outside the gene matches: 9. The entire variable domain, with the rest obtained from reference TRBV13 and TRBJ2-2, is as follows: AAGVIQSPRHLIKEKRETATLKCYPIPRHDTVYWYQQGPGQDPQFLISFYEKMQSDKGSIPDRFSAQQFSDYHSELNMSSLELGDSALYFCASSTRLAGFPTGELFFGEGSRLTVL.

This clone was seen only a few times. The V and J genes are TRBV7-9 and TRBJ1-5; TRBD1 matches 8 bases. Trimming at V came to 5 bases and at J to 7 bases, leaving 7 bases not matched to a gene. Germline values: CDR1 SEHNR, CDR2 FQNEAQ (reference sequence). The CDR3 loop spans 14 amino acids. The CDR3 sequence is CASSQAGGEQPQHF. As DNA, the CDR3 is TGTGCCAGCAGCCAAGCAGGGGGCGAACAGCCCCAGCATTTT.

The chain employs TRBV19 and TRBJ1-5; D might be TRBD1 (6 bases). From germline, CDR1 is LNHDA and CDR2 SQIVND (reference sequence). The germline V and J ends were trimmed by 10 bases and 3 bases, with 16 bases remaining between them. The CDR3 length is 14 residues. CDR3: CATSPSGDNQPQHF. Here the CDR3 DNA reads TGTGCCACCTCACCGTCAGGGGACAATCAGCCCCAGCATTTT.